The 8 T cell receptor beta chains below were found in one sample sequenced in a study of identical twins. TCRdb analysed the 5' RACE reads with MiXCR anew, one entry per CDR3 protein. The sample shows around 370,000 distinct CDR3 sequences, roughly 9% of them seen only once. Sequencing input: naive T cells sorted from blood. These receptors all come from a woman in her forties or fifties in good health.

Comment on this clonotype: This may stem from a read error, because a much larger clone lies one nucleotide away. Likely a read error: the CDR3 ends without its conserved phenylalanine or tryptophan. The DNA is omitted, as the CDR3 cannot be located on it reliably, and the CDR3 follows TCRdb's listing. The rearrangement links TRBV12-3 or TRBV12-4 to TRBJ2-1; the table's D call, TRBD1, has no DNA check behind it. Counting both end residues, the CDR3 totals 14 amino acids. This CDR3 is CASSKTSIRDRGFL.

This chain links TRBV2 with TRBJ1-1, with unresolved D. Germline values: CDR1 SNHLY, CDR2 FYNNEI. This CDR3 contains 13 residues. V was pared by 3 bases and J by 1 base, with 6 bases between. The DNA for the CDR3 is TGTGCCAGCAGTGATTATGGGAACACTGAAGCTTTCTTT. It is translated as CASSDYGNTEAFF.

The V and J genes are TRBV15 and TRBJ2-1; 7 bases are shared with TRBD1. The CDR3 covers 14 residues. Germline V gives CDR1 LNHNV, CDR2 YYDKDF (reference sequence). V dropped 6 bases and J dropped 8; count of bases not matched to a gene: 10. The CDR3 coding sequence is TGTGCCACCAGTACAGACAGGGATTTGGATGAGCAGTTCTTC. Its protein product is CATSTDRDLDEQFF.

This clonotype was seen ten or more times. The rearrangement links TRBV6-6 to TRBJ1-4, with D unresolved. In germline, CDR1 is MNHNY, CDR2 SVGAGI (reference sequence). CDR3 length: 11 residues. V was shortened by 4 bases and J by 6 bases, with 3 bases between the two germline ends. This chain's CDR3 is CASSSDEKLFF. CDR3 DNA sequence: TGTGCCAGCAGTTCAGATGAAAAACTGTTTTTT.

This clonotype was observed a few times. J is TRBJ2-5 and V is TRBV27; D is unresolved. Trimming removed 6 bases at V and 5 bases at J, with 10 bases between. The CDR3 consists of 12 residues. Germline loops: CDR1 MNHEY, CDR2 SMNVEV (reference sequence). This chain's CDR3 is CASRSRLETQYF. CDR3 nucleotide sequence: TGTGCCAGCAGAAGTCGGTTGGAGACCCAGTACTTC.

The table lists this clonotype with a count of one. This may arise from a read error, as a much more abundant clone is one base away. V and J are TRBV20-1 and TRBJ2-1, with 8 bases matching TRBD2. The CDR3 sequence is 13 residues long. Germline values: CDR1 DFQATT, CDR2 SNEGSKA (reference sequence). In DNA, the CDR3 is TGCAGTGCCGGGAGGGGCTCCTACAATGACCAGTTCTTC. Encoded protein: CSAGRGSYNDQFF.

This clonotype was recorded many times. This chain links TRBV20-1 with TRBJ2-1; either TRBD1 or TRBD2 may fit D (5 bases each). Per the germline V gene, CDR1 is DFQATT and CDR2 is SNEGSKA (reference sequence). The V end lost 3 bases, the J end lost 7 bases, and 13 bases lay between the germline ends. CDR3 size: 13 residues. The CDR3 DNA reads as TGCAGTGCTAGGGGACGCATGGGTAATGAGCAGTTCTTC. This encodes CSARGRMGNEQFF.

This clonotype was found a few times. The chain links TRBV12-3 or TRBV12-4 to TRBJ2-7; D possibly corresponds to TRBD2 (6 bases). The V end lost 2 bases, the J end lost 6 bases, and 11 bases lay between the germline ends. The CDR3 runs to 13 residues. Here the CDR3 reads CASSLPPGGEQYF. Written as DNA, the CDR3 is TGTGCCAGCAGTTTACCCCCCGGGGGCGAGCAGTACTTC.